A selection of T cell receptor beta chains follows, all from one sample in a study of shared clonotypes between healthy human individuals. Produced via immunoSEQ multiplex PCR; TCRdb's table is partial and in-frame only. The sample shows some 700,000 clones, around 91% of them seen only once. The sequenced sample consisted of memory CD8+ T cells from PBMCs. The receptors were gathered from a man younger than 35 in good health. Some clones in this sample may be carry-over from other donors' samples. Both conserved end residues are part of each CDR3. D genes are given only for firm matches. The size entry is marked missing in some rows and otherwise reads once, few, many or a size class.

j_call v_call clone_size d_call cdr3_aa cdr3_nt
TRBJ1-1 TRBV28 . . CASSFMQGSTEAFF TGTGCCAGCAGTTTCATGCAGGGGAGCACTGAAGCTTTCTTT
TRBJ2-5 TRBV2 . TRBD2 CASSTWTSGSSGETQYF TGTGCCAGCAGTACCTGGACTAGCGGGAGTTCGGGGGAGACCCAGTACTTC
TRBJ2-1 TRBV7-7 . . CASSYGTYNEQFF TGTGCCAGCAGCTATGGGACATACAATGAGCAGTTCTTC
TRBJ1-1 TRBV6-5 . TRBD1 CASSYAVRGRDEAFF TGTGCCAGCAGTTACGCGGTGAGGGGGCGCGACGAAGCTTTCTTT
TRBJ1-3 TRBV28 . . CASTISGTAGNTIYF TGTGCCAGCACCATTTCCGGGACGGCCGGAAACACCATATATTTT
TRBJ1-3 TRBV10-3 . . CAISELGALGNTIYF TGTGCCATCAGTGAGTTGGGGGCCTTAGGAAACACCATATATTTT
TRBJ2-1 TRBV27 . TRBD2 CASSLLGLAVHNEQFF TGTGCCAGCAGTTTATTAGGACTAGCGGTACACAATGAGCAGTTCTTC
TRBJ2-3 TRBV7-8 . . CASSLLSRADTQYF TGTGCCAGCAGCTTACTCAGTCGCGCAGATACGCAGTATTTT
TRBJ1-2 TRBV27 . TRBD1 CASSPQGAYYGYTF TGTGCCAGCAGTCCCCAGGGGGCCTACTATGGCTACACCTTC
TRBJ2-7 TRBV7-8 few . CASSLAESSYEQYF TGTGCCAGCAGCTTAGCCGAGAGCTCCTACGAGCAGTACTTC
TRBJ1-2 TRBV27 . TRBD1 CASSLTRQGLGYTF TGTGCCAGCAGTTTAACCCGACAGGGGCTTGGCTACACCTTC
TRBJ1-4 TRBV18 . TRBD1 CASSHRGRGEKLFF TGTGCCAGCTCACACAGGGGGCGCGGTGAAAAACTGTTTTTT
TRBJ1-3 TRBV5-1 once TRBD1 CASSWSQGTSGNTIYF TGCGCCAGCAGCTGGTCACAGGGGACCTCTGGAAACACCATATATTTT
TRBJ2-7 TRBV28 . . CASSYRLDEQYF TGTGCCAGCAGCTATAGACTTGACGAGCAGTACTTC
TRBJ2-2 TRBV7-9 . . CASSRLSTSSDGELFF TGTGCCAGCAGCCGCTTAAGCACTAGCTCGGACGGGGAGCTGTTTTTT
TRBJ2-7 TRBV27 . . CASSLSGQGVDEQYF TGTGCCAGCAGTTTATCGGGCCAGGGCGTCGACGAGCAGTACTTC
TRBJ2-3 TRBV10-3 . TRBD2 CASTGTSGNTDTQYF TGTGCCTCCACCGGGACTAGCGGCAACACAGATACGCAGTATTTT
TRBJ2-7 TRBV21-1 . . CASKLFPYEQYF TGTGCCAGCAAACTGTTCCCCTACGAGCAGTACTTC
TRBJ2-7 TRBV11-2 . TRBD2 CASSSPGAGGFYEQYF TGTGCCAGCAGCTCCCCAGGGGCGGGAGGGTTCTACGAGCAGTACTTC
TRBJ2-7 TRBV7-6 . . CASSSGSGSLLEEQYF TGTGCCAGCAGCTCCGGTTCCGGGAGTCTTTTGGAAGAGCAGTACTTC
TRBJ1-1 TRBV29-1 few TRBD1 CSEVGQRDTEAFF TGCAGCGAGGTGGGACAGAGGGACACTGAAGCTTTCTTT
TRBJ1-5 TRBV10-3 few . CAISEVSQPQHF TGTGCCATCAGTGAGGTGTCTCAGCCCCAGCATTTT
TRBJ2-2 TRBV2 . . CASSAWPSSNTGELFF TGTGCCAGCAGTGCATGGCCGTCCTCGAACACCGGGGAGCTGTTTTTT
TRBJ1-2 TRBV27 . . CASTPLPGRGYTF TGTGCCAGCACCCCGCTTCCGGGGCGAGGCTACACCTTC
TRBJ2-7 TRBV4-1 . . CASSQDPDHPYEQYF TGCGCCAGCAGCCAAGATCCAGACCATCCCTACGAGCAGTACTTC
TRBJ2-7 TRBV6-5 . TRBD2 CASSSTSGRPYEQYF TGTGCCAGCAGCTCGACTAGCGGGAGACCCTACGAGCAGTACTTC
TRBJ1-3 TRBV10-3 . . CAISENVFGNTIYF TGTGCCATCAGTGAGAATGTTTTTGGAAACACCATATATTTT
TRBJ2-7 TRBV29-1 once . CSVGRVALSYEQYF TGCAGCGTTGGTCGGGTAGCGCTTTCCTACGAGCAGTACTTC
TRBJ2-3 TRBV19 once . CASSKHRAFTDTQYF TGTGCCAGTAGTAAACACAGGGCCTTCACAGATACGCAGTATTTT
TRBJ2-7 TRBV25-1 . . CASSDTANYEQYF TGTGCCAGCAGTGACACGGCGAACTACGAGCAGTACTTC
TRBJ2-7 TRBV27 . TRBD2 CASSPSGGRVFFEQYF TGTGCCAGCAGTCCTTCGGGGGGGCGCGTTTTTTTCGAGCAGTACTTC
TRBJ1-2 TRBV6-1 . . CASSKRSGKLYTF TGTGCCAGCAGTAAACGATCCGGGAAGCTCTACACCTTC
TRBJ2-7 TRBV20-1 . . CSAAFPRDSPF TGCAGTGCCGCCTTCCCCCGGGATAGTCCATTC
TRBJ2-7 TRBV28 once TRBD1 CASSLRTGPGYF TGTGCCAGCAGTTTACGGACAGGGCCTGGGTACTTC
TRBJ1-1 TRBV9 . . CASNFIGGLDTEAFF TGTGCCAGCAACTTCATAGGGGGGTTGGACACTGAAGCTTTCTTT
TRBJ1-2 TRBV7-9 . . CASSLGTGSYGYTF TGTGCCAGCAGCCTTGGTACGGGCAGCTATGGCTACACCTTC
TRBJ2-2 TRBV30 . . CAWSVRIPGELFF TGTGCCTGGAGTGTCAGAATCCCCGGGGAGCTGTTTTTT
TRBJ1-4 TRBV9 . TRBD1 CASSTRQGDEKLFF TGTGCCAGCAGCACCCGACAGGGTGATGAAAAACTGTTTTTT
TRBJ2-2 TRBV9 . . CASSVGEAGELFF TGTGCCAGCAGCGTGGGAGAGGCCGGGGAGCTGTTTTTT
TRBJ2-5 TRBV13 once TRBD2 CASSLRGAQETQYF TGTGCCAGCAGCTTGCGGGGGGCCCAAGAGACCCAGTACTTC
TRBJ2-5 TRBV5-6 . . CASSLGGGGDQETQYF TGTGCCAGCAGCTTGGGGGGAGGAGGGGACCAAGAGACCCAGTACTTC
TRBJ2-7 TRBV9 . . CASSPWGSGTYEQYF TGTGCCAGCAGCCCCTGGGGGAGCGGAACCTACGAGCAGTACTTC
TRBJ2-7 TRBV11-2 . TRBD2 CASSLGASGSYEQYF TGTGCCAGCAGCCTCGGGGCTAGCGGGTCCTACGAGCAGTACTTC
TRBJ1-6 TRBV27 . TRBD1 CASKDRGRNSPLHF TGTGCCAGCAAGGACAGGGGGCGAAATTCACCCCTCCACTTT
TRBJ2-7 TRBV5-1 . . CASSFAGPYEQYF TGCGCCAGCAGCTTCGCCGGTCCCTACGAGCAGTACTTC
TRBJ2-1 TRBV7-8 . . CASTKPRDFGSYNEQFF TGTGCCAGCACTAAGCCAAGGGACTTTGGCTCCTACAATGAGCAGTTCTTC
TRBJ2-7 TRBV27 once TRBD2 CASSPRLAGGPEQYF TGTGCCAGCAGTCCCAGACTAGCGGGAGGGCCCGAGCAGTACTTC
TRBJ1-6 TRBV11-2 . . CASSLVQGGPLHF TGTGCCAGCAGCTTAGTTCAGGGAGGACCCCTCCACTTT
TRBJ2-7 TRBV19 . TRBD2 CASSRRTSGDHEQYF TGTGCCAGTAGCAGAAGGACTAGCGGGGATCACGAGCAGTACTTC
TRBJ1-1 TRBV9 . . CASSVGLGGYNTEAFF TGTGCCAGCAGCGTAGGTCTTGGGGGTTACAACACTGAAGCTTTCTTT
TRBJ2-2 TRBV27 . TRBD2 CASSPQGLAGLTGELFF TGTGCCAGCAGCCCTCAGGGCCTAGCGGGACTCACCGGGGAGCTGTTTTTT
TRBJ1-1 TRBV15 . . CATSRPTRGAEAFF TGTGCCACCAGCAGACCTACCCGGGGGGCTGAAGCTTTCTTT
TRBJ2-1 TRBV18 once . CASSPLIRDVVNEQFF TGTGCCAGCTCACCGCTGATAAGGGACGTTGTCAATGAGCAGTTCTTC
TRBJ2-3 TRBV4-3 . . CASSQDVKRTPVTDTQYF TGCGCCAGCAGCCAAGATGTTAAGCGGACGCCCGTCACAGATACGCAGTATTTT
TRBJ2-3 TRBV11-2 . . CASSLGGAYTDTQYF TGTGCCAGCAGCTTGGGGGGAGCCTACACAGATACGCAGTATTTT